This TCR beta chain is drawn from a study of blood T cell repertoires in COVID-19. Germline V gene lookup returns CDR1 MNHEY and CDR2 SVGAGI. The V gene lost 6 bases and the J gene lost 6 bases, with 15 bases spanning the gap. The CDR3 consists of 13 residues. This clone appeared once. This table comes from immunoSEQ multiplex PCR, and its TCRdb copy is limited to in-frame clones, with some not included. The profile shows just over 75,000 clones, roughly 89% of them singletons. Sequenced sample: peripheral blood. The clonotype was recovered from a man aged 50-59 years with acute or convalescent COVID-19. The genes are TRBV6-5 and TRBJ2-7; tentatively, D is TRBD1 (5 bases). The CDR3 loop reads CASRETTGREQYF. CDR3 nucleotides: TGTGCCAGCAGAGAGACAACAGGTCGCGAGCAGTACTTC.